The rows below give T cell receptor beta chains drawn from one sample of a study of blood T cells in healthy people across ages. TCRdb reprocessed the 5' RACE reads via MiXCR and lists one record per CDR3 protein. The sample lists around 1,000,000 distinct CDR3 sequences, approximately 25% occurring once. These data are also associated with another study on T cells of mothers and their children.

Sequencing input: blood. All receptors come from a girl aged 2-10 years in good health. Both conserved end residues are part of each CDR3. The D gene is left open where the match is weak. Size values are once, few and many counts, or a class for expanded clones, and some rows have none.

DNA,CDR3,V,J,size,D
TGCGCCAGCAGCCCCAGGTTCGGAGAGACCCAGTACTTC,CASSPRFGETQYF,TRBV4-1,TRBJ2-5,few,-
TGTGCCAGCAGTAAACAAACAGGGGGCAACATTCAGTACTTC,CASSKQTGGNIQYF,TRBV6-5,TRBJ2-4,-,TRBD1
TGTGCCAGCAGCCAAGAAGGTGGGACAGGGGGCGAAAAACTGTTTTTT,CASSQEGGTGGEKLFF,TRBV4-2,TRBJ1-4,-,TRBD1
TGCGCCAGCAGCAAACAGGACGGCTACGAGCAGTACTTC,CASSKQDGYEQYF,TRBV5-1,TRBJ2-7,few,-
TGCAGCGGTGAGGGTCAGGGGATGAACACTGAAGCTTTCTTT,CSGEGQGMNTEAFF,TRBV29-1,TRBJ1-1,-,-
TGTGCCAGCAGTGATATAGGGGTGAGGCAGTACTTC,CASSDIGVRQYF,TRBV6-1,TRBJ2-7,-,-
TGCAGTGCTAGGAATTACAGGGGATACAGTGAAAAACTGTTTTTT,CSARNYRGYSEKLFF,TRBV20-1,TRBJ1-4,-,TRBD1
TGTGCCACCAGTGATTTGTCTTCTAGCGGGACCACAGATACGCAGTATTTT,CATSDLSSSGTTDTQYF,TRBV24-1,TRBJ2-3,-,TRBD2
TGTGCCAGTATACAGGGTGGATCCAATAATTCACCCCTCCACTTT,CASIQGGSNNSPLHF,TRBV19,TRBJ1-6,-,-
TGCAGCGCAACAGGGCTTGGTGAGCAGTTCTTC,CSATGLGEQFF,TRBV29-1,TRBJ2-1,-,-
TGCAGCGGTGGGACTACCACTTCTTACGAGCAGTACTTC,CSGGTTTSYEQYF,TRBV29-1,TRBJ2-7,many,TRBD2
TGTGCCATCACTTCCTCCCAGGCGACGCTAGCTAACTATGGCTACACCTTC,CAITSSQATLANYGYTF,TRBV10-3,TRBJ1-2,-,-
TGTGCCAGCAGTGAGAATTTCAATCAGCCCCAGCATTTT,CASSENFNQPQHF,TRBV6-6,TRBJ1-5,few,-
TGTGCCAGCAGTGCTACCAGCGGGGGAGCAGATACGCAGTATTTT,CASSATSGGADTQYF,TRBV6-1,TRBJ2-3,few,TRBD2
TGTGCCAGCAGCCCAACACTGGGGCGGGTGGCCTACGAGCAGTACTTC,CASSPTLGRVAYEQYF,TRBV7-9,TRBJ2-7,-,-
TGTGCCAGCAGCTTAGGCAAACGCTACGAGCAGTACTTC,CASSLGKRYEQYF,TRBV13,TRBJ2-7,-,-
TGTGCCAGCAGCCAAGATCAGCATTCACCCCTCCACTTT,CASSQDQHSPLHF,TRBV4-2,TRBJ1-6,few,-
TGCGCCAGCAGCCGGGGGAGATGGGACACTGAAGCTTTCTTT,CASSRGRWDTEAFF,TRBV5-1,TRBJ1-1,-,-
TGTGCCAGCAGCTTTCTAGTAGGGAGGGCCAAAAACATTCAGTACTTC,CASSFLVGRAKNIQYF,TRBV7-3,TRBJ2-4,-,-